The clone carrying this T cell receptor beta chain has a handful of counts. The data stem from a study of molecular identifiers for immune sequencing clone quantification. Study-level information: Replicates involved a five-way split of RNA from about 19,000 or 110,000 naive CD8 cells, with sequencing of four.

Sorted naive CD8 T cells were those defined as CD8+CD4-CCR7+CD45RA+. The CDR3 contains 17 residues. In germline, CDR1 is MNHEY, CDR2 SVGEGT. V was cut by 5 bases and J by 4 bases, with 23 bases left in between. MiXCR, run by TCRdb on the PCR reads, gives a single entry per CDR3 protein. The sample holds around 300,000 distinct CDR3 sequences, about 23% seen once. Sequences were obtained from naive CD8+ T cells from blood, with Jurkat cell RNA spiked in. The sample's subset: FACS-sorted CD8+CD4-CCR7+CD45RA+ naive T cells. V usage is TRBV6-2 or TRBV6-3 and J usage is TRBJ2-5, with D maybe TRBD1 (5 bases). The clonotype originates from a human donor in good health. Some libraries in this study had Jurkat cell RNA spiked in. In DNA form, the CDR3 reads TGTGCCAGCAGTAGGGGTGGGTCAACCCCCGGTGGAGAGACCCAGTACTTC. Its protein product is CASSRGGSTPGGETQYF.